Described below is a single TCR beta chain sequence and its context. Its specificity is not known. The sample is drawn from a study of PD-1 blockade in classical Hodgkin lymphoma. Findings of the study overall: The drivers behind the repertoire differences, possibly disease activity or prior therapy, remain undefined. Baseline diversity in complete responders resembled that of newly diagnosed patients. CD4+ TCR diversity, unlike CD8+, climbed significantly by C4D1.

Germline trimming cut 5 bases from V and 6 bases from J; bases unmatched to any gene: 5. The germline CDR1 and CDR2 sequences are MDHEN and SYDVKM. The CDR3 has 15 residues. Time point given: cycle 4 day 1 (C4D1), after 6 weeks of nivolumab. Relapses following autologous stem cell transplantation were seen in all patients, with brentuximab vedotin exposure varying. Profiled with immunoSEQ multiplex PCR; TCRdb holds only in-frame clones, not every one. Of tens of thousands of clones detected, around 90% appear once; the ten largest clones hold about 15%. This sequence originates from a human donor with classical Hodgkin lymphoma. The chain links TRBV28 to TRBJ2-3, with 13 bases fitting TRBD2. Sequences were derived from peripheral blood mononuclear cells (PBMCs), sampled before the fourth cycle of nivolumab. CDR3 loop: CASSTKTSGRDTQYF. DNA for the CDR3: TGTGCCAGCAGTACCAAGACTAGCGGGAGGGATACGCAGTATTTT. Supplemented by reference TRBV28 and TRBJ2-3, the full variable domain reads DVKVTQSSRYLVKRTGEKVFLECVQDMDHENMFWYRQDPGLGLRLIYFSYDVKMKEKGDIPEGYSVSREKKERFSLILESASTNQTSMYLCASSTKTSGRDTQYFGPGTRLTVL.